Listed below are T cell receptor beta chains from one sample, sequenced in a study of human T cells and chemical hapten exposure. MiXCR was run by TCRdb on the RACE reads, yielding one entry per CDR3 protein. The data show around 120,000 distinct CDR3 sequences, about an eighth seen once. Sample: whole blood, taken in connection with sensitization to the hapten diphenylcyclopropenone (DPC). These receptors all stem from a woman aged 50 to 60 with alopecia areata. Some clones in this sample may be carry-over from other donors' samples. The CDR3 runs from the conserved cysteine through the conserved F or W. Fields, in order: D gene, J gene, V gene, clone size, CDR3 DNA, CDR3 protein. The D gene is left open where the match is weak. Not every row has a clone size; where given, it reads once, few, many or a size class.

d_call: TRBD2
j_call: TRBJ2-2
v_call: TRBV4-1
clone_size: NA
cdr3_nt: TGCGCCAGCAGCCAAGAATCCGGGAGGAGAACCGGGGAGCTGTTTTTT
cdr3_aa: CASSQESGRRTGELFF

d_call: NA
j_call: TRBJ2-7
v_call: TRBV28
clone_size: NA
cdr3_nt: TGTGCCAGCAGTTACCCGCAACATCGCTACGAGCAGTACTTC
cdr3_aa: CASSYPQHRYEQYF

d_call: NA
j_call: TRBJ1-1
v_call: TRBV27
clone_size: many
cdr3_nt: TGTGCCAGCAAGGGGATAGGTGTGGCTTTCTTT
cdr3_aa: CASKGIGVAFF

d_call: NA
j_call: TRBJ2-2
v_call: TRBV7-9
clone_size: many
cdr3_nt: TGTGCCAGCAGCCCAGCCCTGACAGAGAACACCGGGGAGCTGTTTTTT
cdr3_aa: CASSPALTENTGELFF

d_call: NA
j_call: TRBJ1-4
v_call: TRBV3-1
clone_size: few
cdr3_nt: TGTGCCAGCAGCCAAGGCTTAACGGGGAGTTCCGCGGGTACAGTACTATCGTGGAATGAAAAACTGTTTTTT
cdr3_aa: CASSQGLTGSSAGTVLSWNEKLFF

d_call: TRBD2
j_call: TRBJ2-5
v_call: TRBV5-1
clone_size: NA
cdr3_nt: TGCGCCAGCAGCTTGAATCTGGTAGCGGGGGGCCAAGAGACCCAGTACTTC
cdr3_aa: CASSLNLVAGGQETQYF

d_call: TRBD1
j_call: TRBJ2-6
v_call: TRBV18
clone_size: many
cdr3_nt: TGTGCCAGCTCATCTGGGACAGGGGGCGTTGGGGCCAACGTCCTGACTTTC
cdr3_aa: CASSSGTGGVGANVLTF

d_call: TRBD2
j_call: TRBJ2-2
v_call: TRBV7-2
clone_size: many
cdr3_nt: TGTGCCAGCGAGCGGGGGCTGAACACCGGGGAGCTGTTTTTT
cdr3_aa: CASERGLNTGELFF

d_call: NA
j_call: TRBJ1-5
v_call: TRBV6-2/TRBV6-3
clone_size: many
cdr3_nt: TGTGCCAGCAGCTGGGGAGGCCTAAATCAGCCCCAGCATTTT
cdr3_aa: CASSWGGLNQPQHF

d_call: NA
j_call: TRBJ1-1
v_call: TRBV6-1
clone_size: few
cdr3_nt: TGTGCCAGCAGTGTAGACGGGGTCGGCTTT
cdr3_aa: CASSVDGVGF

d_call: TRBD2
j_call: TRBJ2-3
v_call: TRBV6-5
clone_size: few
cdr3_nt: TGTGCCAGCACCGGCGGGAGGAGGGGAGGAGGGGTTGCCCATTTT
cdr3_aa: CASTGGRRGGGVAHF

d_call: TRBD1
j_call: TRBJ1-6
v_call: TRBV5-1
clone_size: NA
cdr3_nt: TGCGCCAGCAGCTCAGGGACAGGAAGATCCTATAATTCACCCCTCCACTTT
cdr3_aa: CASSSGTGRSYNSPLHF

d_call: TRBD2
j_call: TRBJ2-1
v_call: TRBV7-9
clone_size: many
cdr3_nt: TGTGCCAGCAGCTCCAACCCCTGGCTAGCGGGAGTGAGGAATGAGCAGTTCTTC
cdr3_aa: CASSSNPWLAGVRNEQFF

d_call: NA
j_call: TRBJ1-6
v_call: TRBV12-3/TRBV12-4
clone_size: NA
cdr3_nt: TGTGCCAGCAGCCTAGGGGGTAAAGTCGGGAATTCACCCCTCCACTTT
cdr3_aa: CASSLGGKVGNSPLHF

d_call: NA
j_call: TRBJ1-5
v_call: TRBV6-2/TRBV6-3
clone_size: few
cdr3_nt: TGTGCCAGCAGCCTTGGGGGCCTCAGCTATCAGCCCCAGCATTTT
cdr3_aa: CASSLGGLSYQPQHF

d_call: NA
j_call: TRBJ2-7
v_call: TRBV7-2
clone_size: few
cdr3_nt: TGTGCCAGCAGCAGACCCGGGGAAATCAGTTACGAGCAGTACTTC
cdr3_aa: CASSRPGEISYEQYF

d_call: NA
j_call: TRBJ1-4
v_call: TRBV12-3/TRBV12-4
clone_size: NA
cdr3_nt: TGTGCCAGCAGCTTCGCCTCAGGGACGGGGGGTAATGAAAAACTGTTTTTT
cdr3_aa: CASSFASGTGGNEKLFF

d_call: TRBD1
j_call: TRBJ2-7
v_call: TRBV6-5
clone_size: many
cdr3_nt: TGTGCCAGCAGTTACGACCGGGACAGGGGCTACGAGCAGTACTTC
cdr3_aa: CASSYDRDRGYEQYF

d_call: TRBD1
j_call: TRBJ1-2
v_call: TRBV28
clone_size: few
cdr3_nt: TGTGCCAGTACGACAGGGACGTATGGCTACACCTTC
cdr3_aa: CASTTGTYGYTF

d_call: TRBD1
j_call: TRBJ1-6
v_call: TRBV28
clone_size: few
cdr3_nt: TGTGCCAGCAGTTTTTTTCTCGGGACAGGCCATTCACCCCTCCACTTT
cdr3_aa: CASSFFLGTGHSPLHF

d_call: TRBD2
j_call: TRBJ2-7
v_call: TRBV5-8
clone_size: NA
cdr3_nt: TGTGCCAGCAGCTCATTTAGCGGGACCTACGAGCAGTACTTC
cdr3_aa: CASSSFSGTYEQYF

d_call: TRBD2
j_call: TRBJ2-7
v_call: TRBV29-1
clone_size: few
cdr3_nt: TGCAGCGTTGCTGGCGGGAGGACTACCTACGAGCAGTACTTC
cdr3_aa: CSVAGGRTTYEQYF

d_call: TRBD1
j_call: TRBJ1-1
v_call: TRBV18
clone_size: many
cdr3_nt: TGTGCCAGCTCACCACCACAGGGACAGTTTGGTGAAGCTTTCTTT
cdr3_aa: CASSPPQGQFGEAFF

d_call: TRBD1
j_call: TRBJ2-2
v_call: TRBV28
clone_size: many
cdr3_nt: TGTGCCAGCGGAGGGACAGGGGGAACCGGGGAGCTGTTTTTT
cdr3_aa: CASGGTGGTGELFF

d_call: NA
j_call: TRBJ2-5
v_call: TRBV10-3
clone_size: NA
cdr3_nt: TGTGCCATCAGTGAGGGGGGGACCCGGTTCCAAGAGACCCAGTACTTC
cdr3_aa: CAISEGGTRFQETQYF

d_call: NA
j_call: TRBJ2-3
v_call: TRBV4-3
clone_size: NA
cdr3_nt: TGCGCCAGCAGCCAAGCTTTGGGGGGGCCAGATACGCAGTATTTT
cdr3_aa: CASSQALGGPDTQYF

d_call: NA
j_call: TRBJ2-7
v_call: TRBV6-6
clone_size: few
cdr3_nt: TGTGCCAGCAGTTACTCGATGGCCGTCAGCTCCTACGAGCAGTACTTC
cdr3_aa: CASSYSMAVSSYEQYF

d_call: NA
j_call: TRBJ2-3
v_call: TRBV20-1
clone_size: NA
cdr3_nt: TGCAGTGCTAGAGATCGGGAGCCAAGGGGCACAGATACGCAGTATTTT
cdr3_aa: CSARDREPRGTDTQYF

d_call: NA
j_call: TRBJ1-2
v_call: TRBV7-9
clone_size: many
cdr3_nt: TGTGCCAGCAGCTTAGGGGGACGCACGGGTGGCTACACCTTC
cdr3_aa: CASSLGGRTGGYTF

d_call: NA
j_call: TRBJ2-3
v_call: TRBV5-4
clone_size: NA
cdr3_nt: TGTGCCAGCAGCTTGGCCGCCAGGGGCCCGCCGAGAGATACGCAGTATTTT
cdr3_aa: CASSLAARGPPRDTQYF

d_call: NA
j_call: TRBJ2-2
v_call: TRBV12-3/TRBV12-4
clone_size: few
cdr3_nt: TGTGCCAGCAGAAGAGACCTCGTCGGGGAGCTGTTTTTT
cdr3_aa: CASRRDLVGELFF

d_call: TRBD2
j_call: TRBJ2-3
v_call: TRBV24-1
clone_size: many
cdr3_nt: TGTGCCACCAGTGACCGGACTAGCGGTCGGGTCACAGATACGCAGTATTTT
cdr3_aa: CATSDRTSGRVTDTQYF

d_call: TRBD1
j_call: TRBJ1-1
v_call: TRBV24-1
clone_size: NA
cdr3_nt: TGTGCCACCAGTGATTGCCCGGACAGGGTGGCCGACACTGAAGCTTTCTTT
cdr3_aa: CATSDCPDRVADTEAFF

d_call: TRBD1
j_call: TRBJ2-5
v_call: TRBV7-7
clone_size: many
cdr3_nt: TGTGCCAGCAGCTTGACAGGGCCATCGGAGACCCAGTACTTC
cdr3_aa: CASSLTGPSETQYF

d_call: TRBD2
j_call: TRBJ2-1
v_call: TRBV12-3/TRBV12-4
clone_size: many
cdr3_nt: TGTGCCAGCAGTTTCCTAGCGGCCCGCTACAATGAGCAGTTCTTC
cdr3_aa: CASSFLAARYNEQFF

d_call: TRBD1
j_call: TRBJ1-1
v_call: TRBV5-6
clone_size: few
cdr3_nt: TGTGCCAGCAGCCCTTTGAACAGGGGGACGAACACTGAAGCTTTCTTT
cdr3_aa: CASSPLNRGTNTEAFF

d_call: TRBD1
j_call: TRBJ2-1
v_call: TRBV15
clone_size: NA
cdr3_nt: TGTGCCACCAGCAGAGCGCGGGACAGGTGGGACAATGAGCAGTTCTTC
cdr3_aa: CATSRARDRWDNEQFF

d_call: NA
j_call: TRBJ2-3
v_call: TRBV20-1
clone_size: NA
cdr3_nt: TGCAGTGCTAGAGCTAAATTCATTCACGGGGGGCCCACAGATACGCAGTATTTT
cdr3_aa: CSARAKFIHGGPTDTQYF

d_call: NA
j_call: TRBJ2-3
v_call: TRBV7-2
clone_size: many
cdr3_nt: TGTGCCACAAGCTGGACAGATACGCAGTATTTT
cdr3_aa: CATSWTDTQYF

d_call: NA
j_call: TRBJ2-3
v_call: TRBV6-5
clone_size: NA
cdr3_nt: TGTGCCAGCAGGGGTTGGGAGCCCCGCACAGATACGCAGTATTTT
cdr3_aa: CASRGWEPRTDTQYF

d_call: NA
j_call: TRBJ2-5
v_call: TRBV5-1
clone_size: many
cdr3_nt: TGCGCCAGCAGCTTGCAGTATCGGCAGACCCAGTACTTC
cdr3_aa: CASSLQYRQTQYF

d_call: TRBD1
j_call: TRBJ2-5
v_call: TRBV4-2
clone_size: many
cdr3_nt: TGTGCCAGCAGCCAGGGACAGGGGGCATATCAAGAGACCCAGTACTTC
cdr3_aa: CASSQGQGAYQETQYF